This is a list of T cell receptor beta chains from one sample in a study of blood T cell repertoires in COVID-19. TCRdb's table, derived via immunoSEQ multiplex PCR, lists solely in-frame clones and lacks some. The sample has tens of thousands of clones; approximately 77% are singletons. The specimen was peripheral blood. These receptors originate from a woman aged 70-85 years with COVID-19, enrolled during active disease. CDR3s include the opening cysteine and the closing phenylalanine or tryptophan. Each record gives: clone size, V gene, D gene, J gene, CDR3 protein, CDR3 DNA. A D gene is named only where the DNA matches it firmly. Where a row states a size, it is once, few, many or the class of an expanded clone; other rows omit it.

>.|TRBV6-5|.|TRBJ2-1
CASSSASVNNEQFF
TGTGCCAGCAGTTCGGCTAGCGTAAACAATGAGCAGTTCTTC
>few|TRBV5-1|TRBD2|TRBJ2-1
CASSLSGGLYNEQFF
TGCGCCAGCAGCCTGAGCGGGGGGTTATACAATGAGCAGTTCTTC
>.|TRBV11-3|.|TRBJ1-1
CASSGAALGTEAFF
TGTGCCAGCAGCGGGGCGGCCCTCGGCACTGAAGCTTTCTTT
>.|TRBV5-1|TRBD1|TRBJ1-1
CASSKGQGMNTEAFF
TGCGCCAGCAGCAAGGGACAGGGCATGAACACTGAAGCTTTCTTT
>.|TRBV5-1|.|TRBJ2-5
CASSLNVGSSETQYF
TGCGCCAGCAGCTTGAACGTCGGGAGTTCGGAGACCCAGTACTTC
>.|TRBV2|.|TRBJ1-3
CASSDRGGYTIYF
TGTGCCAGCAGTGATCGAGGAGGGTACACCATATATTTT
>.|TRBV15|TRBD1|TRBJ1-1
CATSRGGLKGAYTEAFF
TGTGCCACCAGCAGAGGGGGGTTGAAGGGGGCATACACTGAAGCTTTCTTT
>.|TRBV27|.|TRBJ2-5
CASSLGASFQETQYF
TGTGCCAGCAGTTTAGGAGCTTCCTTCCAAGAGACCCAGTACTTC
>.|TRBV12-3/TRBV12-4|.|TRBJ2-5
CASRKNPEGTQYF
TGTGCCAGCAGAAAAAATCCTGAGGGGACCCAGTACTTC
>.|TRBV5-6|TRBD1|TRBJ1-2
CASSMPDRGYDYGYTF
TGTGCCAGCAGCATGCCCGACAGGGGCTACGACTATGGCTACACCTTC
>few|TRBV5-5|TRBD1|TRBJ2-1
CASSPWDRSNEQFF
TGTGCCAGCAGCCCATGGGACAGGAGTAATGAGCAGTTCTTC
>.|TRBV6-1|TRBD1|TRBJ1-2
CASSEIKGAGGYTF
TGTGCCAGCAGTGAAATTAAGGGGGCGGGTGGCTACACCTTC
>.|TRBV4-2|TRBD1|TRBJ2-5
CASGQGETQYF
TGTGCCAGTGGACAGGGCGAGACCCAGTACTTC
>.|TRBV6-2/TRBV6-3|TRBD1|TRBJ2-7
CASSESWTGQRREQYF
TGTGCCAGCAGTGAGAGTTGGACAGGGCAGAGGCGCGAGCAGTACTTC
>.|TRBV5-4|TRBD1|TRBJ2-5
CASSYLQGARGTGETQYF
TGTGCCAGCAGCTACCTTCAGGGGGCAAGAGGCACTGGGGAGACCCAGTACTTC
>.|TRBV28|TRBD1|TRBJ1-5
CASSFRTGDQPQHF
TGTGCCAGCAGTTTTAGGACAGGTGATCAGCCCCAGCATTTT
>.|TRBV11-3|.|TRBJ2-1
CASTPRGSVNNEQFF
TGTGCCAGCACCCCTCGGGGGTCTGTAAACAATGAGCAGTTCTTC
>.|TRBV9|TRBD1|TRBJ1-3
CASSVDPTGGGNTIYF
TGTGCCAGCAGCGTAGACCCGACAGGGGGGGGAAACACCATATATTTT
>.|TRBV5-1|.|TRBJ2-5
CASSASGQETQYF
TGCGCCAGCAGCGCCAGCGGCCAAGAGACCCAGTACTTC
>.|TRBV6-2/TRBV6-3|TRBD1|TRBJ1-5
CASSGEQGAQPQHF
TGTGCCAGCAGTGGGGAGCAGGGGGCTCAGCCCCAGCATTTT
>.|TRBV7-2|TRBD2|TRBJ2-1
CASSLDTSGYYEQFF
TGTGCCAGCAGCTTAGATACTAGCGGGTATTATGAGCAGTTCTTC
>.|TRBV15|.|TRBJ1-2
CATSRDGGGGYTF
TGTGCCACCAGCAGAGATGGAGGTGGCGGCTACACCTTC
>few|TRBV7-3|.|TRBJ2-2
CASGRDISNTGELFF
TGTGCCAGCGGAAGGGACATCTCGAACACCGGGGAGCTGTTTTTT
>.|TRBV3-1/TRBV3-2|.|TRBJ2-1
CASSQITASPSIF
TGTGCCAGCAGCCAGATAACGGCTAGTCCCTCGATCTTC
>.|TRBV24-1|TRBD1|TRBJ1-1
CATEGTGGTEAFF
TGTGCCACCGAAGGAACAGGGGGCACTGAAGCTTTCTTT
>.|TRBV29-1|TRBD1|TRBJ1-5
CSVGTGGNQPQHF
TGCAGCGTCGGGACAGGGGGTAATCAGCCCCAGCATTTT